Shown below are 30 T cell receptor beta chains from a single sample sequenced in a study of vaccination and CD4 T cells after COVID-19. Oncomine TCR Beta short-read sequencing was applied to DNA from cultured CD4+ T cells. Using its own MiXCR run on the PCR reads, TCRdb lists one record per CDR3 protein. The sample yields roughly 5,400 distinct CDR3 sequences, around 39% seen once. Sample treatment: approximately 11-day PBMC culture with coronavirus spike peptide pools or control peptides (ViraFEST assay). CD4+ T cells of the unexposed donor were collected before the COVID-19 pandemic (2011-2018). Antigens for these TCRs are unknown. The sequenced sample consisted of CD4+ T cells from blood, cultured in vitro. The source is a human donor in good health.

This clonotype showed up just a few times. The chain employs TRBV29-1 and TRBJ1-5; 8 nucleotides align to TRBD1. The length of the CDR3 is 14 residues. V dropped 4 bases and J dropped 5; count of bases not matched to a gene: 7. Looked up from germline, CDR1 is SQVTM and CDR2 is ANQGSEA. The CDR3 loop reads CSVGETGVDQPQHF. The CDR3, as DNA: TGCAGCGTTGGCGAGACAGGGGTGGATCAGCCCCAGCATTTT.

CDR3 residues: CSVNRPMNTEAFF. The CDR3 bases are TGCAGTGTCAACAGGCCTATGAACACTGAAGCTTTCTTT. This chain uses TRBV20-1 with TRBJ1-1, with a weak D call TRBD1 (5 bases). Trimming cost V 7 bases and J 0 bases, with 12 bases left between them. CDR1 is DFQATT and CDR2 is SNEGSKA in the germline V gene (reference sequence). CDR3 length: 13 residues.

This clonotype was counted between two and nine times. This chain uses TRBV7-3 with TRBJ1-1; D ambiguous. V gave up 0 bases and J gave up 0 bases, with 2 bases separating them. Germline CDR1 SGHTA, CDR2 FQGTGA. The CDR3 runs to 13 residues. The DNA for the CDR3 is TGTGCCAGCAGCTTAACCGTGAACACTGAAGCTTTCTTT. As protein: CASSLTVNTEAFF.

The rearrangement uses TRBV7-2 and TRBJ1-6; D is possibly TRBD1 (5 bases). The ends were cut back, 2 bases at V and 10 bases at J, with 12 bases in the middle. Germline V gene lookup returns CDR1 SGHTA and CDR2 FQGNSA. The CDR3 sequence is 14 residues long. For the CDR3, the DNA is TGTGCCAGCAGCTTAAGGTTTCGGGGGTCACCCCTCCACTTT. It translates to CASSLRFRGSPLHF.

The rearrangement joins TRBV20-1 to TRBJ2-3; D is tentatively TRBD1 or TRBD2 (6 bases each). The CDR3 totals 15 residues. Germline lookup yields CDR1 DFQATT and CDR2 SNEGSKA (reference sequence). V lost 2 bases and J lost 2, with 14 bases in between. CDR3 sequence: CSARLEGGFTDTQYF. CDR3 sequence (DNA): TGCAGTGCTAGACTAGAGGGGGGCTTCACAGATACGCAGTATTTT.

CDR3 residues: CSVEFGAGGYTF. As DNA, the CDR3 is TGCAGCGTTGAATTTGGGGCTGGTGGCTACACCTTC. This chain uses TRBV29-1 with TRBJ1-2; possible D gene TRBD1, 5 bases. The CDR3 sequence is 12 residues long. V was shortened by 2 bases and J by 7 bases, with 11 bases between the two germline ends. The germline V gene encodes CDR1 SQVTM and CDR2 ANQGSEA.

This clonotype was recorded a few times. The V and J genes are TRBV20-1 and TRBJ2-2; TRBD1 matches at 9 bases. CDR3 size: 13 residues. Unmatched junction bases numbered 2, after V lost 6 bases and J lost 3 bases. Germline lookup yields CDR1 DFQATT and CDR2 SNEGSKA (reference sequence). The CDR3: CSATGGYTGELFF. The CDR3 coding sequence is TGCAGTGCAACAGGGGGCTACACCGGGGAGCTGTTTTTT.

This clonotype was found once. V gene TRBV12-3 or TRBV12-4 combines with J gene TRBJ1-2; the match to TRBD1 covers 8 bases. This CDR3 is 13 amino acids long. Trimming removed 5 bases from V and 4 bases from J; junction bases left unmatched: 3. The CDR3 is CASSQGAGYGYTF. DNA for the CDR3: TGTGCCAGCAGTCAGGGGGCGGGCTATGGCTACACCTTC.

V and J are TRBV6-1 and TRBJ2-1, with D possibly TRBD2 on 7 matching bases. Germline V gene data show CDR1 as MNHNS and CDR2 as SASEGT. This CDR3 is 13 amino acids long. V lost 8 bases and J lost 9, with 17 bases in between. The CDR3 coding sequence is TGTGCCAGCGAGGGGGGGGGTCAGGTTGAGCAGTTCTTC. Translation gives CASEGGGQVEQFF.

This clonotype was picked up a small number of times. The rearrangement joins TRBV2 to TRBJ1-1, with D perhaps matching TRBD1 (5 bases). This CDR3 comprises 12 residues. The germline gives CDR1 SNHLY, CDR2 FYNNEI. The V end lost 3 bases, the J end lost 11 bases, and 13 bases lay between the germline ends. CDR3 DNA sequence: TGTGCCAGCAGTGAGGGTACCAGGGAGGCTTTCTTT. This translates into CASSEGTREAFF.

A few counts support this clonotype. The rearrangement links TRBV2 to TRBJ1-6; the D is unclear. The CDR3 is 13 residues long. Trimming took off 8 bases at V and 0 bases at J, with 5 bases between the two ends. Germline assignment: CDR1 SNHLY and CDR2 FYNNEI. The CDR3 loop is CASQVSYNSPLHF. As DNA, the CDR3 is TGTGCCAGCCAGGTCTCCTATAATTCACCCCTCCACTTT.

This clonotype has only a few counts. The V call is TRBV27, the J call TRBJ1-1; D unclear. The CDR3 has 11 amino acids. Germline CDR1 reads MNHEY; CDR2 reads SMNVEV (reference sequence). V gave up 8 bases and J gave up 8 bases, with 12 bases separating them. Written as DNA, the CDR3 is TGTGCCAGCGGTGGGCAGATCGAAGCTTTCTTT. Protein product: CASGGQIEAFF.

This clonotype was seen more than once but under ten times. CDR3 in amino acids: CASSLVSAGESYGYTF. CDR3 in DNA: TGTGCCAGCAGTTTAGTCTCGGCAGGGGAGAGCTATGGCTACACCTTC. The rearrangement joins TRBV12-3 or TRBV12-4 to TRBJ1-2; D may be TRBD1 (6 bases). Trimming removed 1 base at V and 4 bases at J, with 16 bases between. The CDR3 loop spans 16 amino acids.

V gene TRBV30 combines with J gene TRBJ1-1; perhaps TRBD1 as D (6 bases). Trimming cost V 8 bases and J 6 bases, with 16 bases left between them. Germline V gives CDR1 GTSNPN, CDR2 SVGIG (reference sequence). The CDR3 is 12 amino acids. CDR3 sequence: CAGDRNLAEAFF. The DNA of the CDR3 is TGTGCCGGAGACAGGAACCTCGCTGAAGCTTTCTTT.

This rearrangement joins TRBV27 to TRBJ2-5, with a possible D match to TRBD1 (5 bases). The ends were cut back, 9 bases at V and 7 bases at J, with 15 bases in the middle. This CDR3 is 12 amino acids long. Germline V lookup: CDR1 MNHEY, CDR2 SMNVEV (reference sequence). The CDR3 region has the DNA TGTGCCAGTGAAACCCGAACAGGGACCCAGTACTTC. As protein: CASETRTGTQYF.

This clonotype was counted a few times. The V and J genes are TRBV12-3 or TRBV12-4 and TRBJ2-5; either TRBD1 or TRBD2 may supply D (5 bases each). The ends were cut back, 7 bases at V and 2 bases at J, with 11 bases in the middle. The CDR3 loop spans 13 amino acids. DNA for the CDR3: TGTGCCAGCAAGAGGGGCAGACAAGAGACCCAGTACTTC. Residues: CASKRGRQETQYF.

This clonotype has only a few counts. This chain uses TRBV20-1 with TRBJ1-1; 11 bases map to TRBD1. The J segment lost 4 bases and the V segment lost 0 bases, leaving 4 bases of the junction unmatched. The CDR3 totals 15 residues. Germline V gene lookup returns CDR1 DFQATT and CDR2 SNEGSKA (reference sequence). CDR3 DNA sequence: TGCAGTGCTAGAGATCCCGGGACAGGGGGCACTGAAGCTTTCTTT. Translation: CSARDPGTGGTEAFF.

V usage is TRBV5-4 and J usage is TRBJ1-1, with no clear D. The germline gives CDR1 SGHNT, CDR2 YYREEE (reference sequence). The CDR3 is 14 amino acids. Trimming cost V 1 base and J 7 bases, with 14 bases left between them. CDR3 coding DNA: TGTGCCAGCAGCTTGTGGGGTGGATTCGATGAAGCTTTCTTT. This encodes CASSLWGGFDEAFF.

The sample holds a few counts of this clonotype. The chain has TRBV20-1 and TRBJ2-3; D possibly corresponds to TRBD2 (6 bases). Trimming removed 7 bases at V and 1 base at J, with 15 bases between. Germline lookup yields CDR1 DFQATT and CDR2 SNEGSKA (reference sequence). The CDR3 is made up of 14 amino acids. CDR3 amino acids: CSGCWGGGTDTQYF. CDR3 sequence (DNA): TGCAGTGGTTGTTGGGGCGGGGGCACAGATACGCAGTATTTT.

The chain recombines TRBV6-1 with TRBJ1-2; D remains ambiguous. Germline assignment: CDR1 MNHNS and CDR2 SASEGT. Trimming removed 2 bases from V and 0 bases from J, with 10 bases in between. This CDR3 is 15 amino acids long. The CDR3 nucleotides are TGTGCCAGCAGTGAAATGGTGGAGACTAACTATGGCTACACCTTC. Translated, it gives CASSEMVETNYGYTF.

V gene TRBV27 combines with J gene TRBJ1-5; no clear D gene. This CDR3 contains 13 residues. The V and J ends lost 3 bases and 5 bases respectively, with 8 bases between them. Germline lookup yields CDR1 MNHEY and CDR2 SMNVEV (reference sequence). The CDR3 DNA reads TGTGCCAGCAGTTTCTCTTGGGATCAGCCCCAGCATTTT. Translated, it gives CASSFSWDQPQHF.

Here the CDR3 DNA reads TGCGCCAGCAGTGACAGGGCAGACATTCAGTACTTC. Residues: CASSDRADIQYF. V usage is TRBV10-1 and J usage is TRBJ2-4, with a possible D match to TRBD1 (5 bases). Trimming stripped 3 bases from V and 8 bases from J, with 8 bases between. From germline, CDR1 is WNHNN and CDR2 SYGVQD (reference sequence). The CDR3 is 12 residues long.

The J gene is TRBJ2-3, the V gene TRBV19, with 11 bases matching TRBD2. Germline CDR1 is LNHDA and CDR2 is SQIVND (reference sequence). Trimming cost V 6 bases and J 6 bases; bases outside gene matches: 11. The CDR3 is made up of 16 amino acids. The CDR3 loop reads CASRNNVAGGTDTQYF. CDR3 DNA sequence: TGTGCCAGTAGGAATAATGTAGCGGGGGGGACGGATACGCAGTATTTT.

The rearrangement uses TRBV6-4 and TRBJ1-6; TRBD1 is a possible D gene (5 bases). The V end lost 3 bases, the J end lost 7 bases, and 10 bases lay between the germline ends. The CDR3 has 14 residues. The germline V gene encodes CDR1 MRHNA and CDR2 SNTAGT. CDR3 sequence: CASSEGVRNSPLHF. CDR3 DNA: TGTGCCAGCAGTGAGGGGGTTCGGAATTCACCCCTCCACTTT.

This rearrangement joins TRBV15 to TRBJ1-3, with a possible D match to TRBD1 (5 bases). V was clipped by 0 bases and J by 4 bases, with 16 bases between them. The CDR3 loop spans 17 amino acids. The germline gives CDR1 LNHNV, CDR2 YYDKDF (reference sequence). The CDR3 DNA reads as TGTGCCACCAGCAGAGATCGAGGCCGGGGGTACGGAAACACCATATATTTT. Protein: CATSRDRGRGYGNTIYF.

The CDR3 sequence: CAWSRHTGTDLSSPLHF. CDR3 nucleotide sequence: TGTGCCTGGAGTCGCCACACCGGGACCGACTTGAGTTCACCCCTCCACTTT. This chain uses TRBV30 with TRBJ1-6, with D possibly matching TRBD1 (5 bases). Germline values: CDR1 GTSNPN, CDR2 SVGIG (reference sequence). This CDR3 region has 17 residues. V gave up 2 bases and J gave up 9 bases, with 23 bases separating them. Combining the CDR3 with reference TRBV30 and TRBJ1-6 gives the whole variable domain SQTIHQWPATLVQPVGSPLSLECTVEGTSNPNLYWYRQAAGRGLQLLFYSVGIGQISSEVPQNLSASRPQDRQFILSSKKLLLSDSGFYLCAWSRHTGTDLSSPLHFGNGTRLTVT.

A few counts support this clonotype. V usage is TRBV6-4 and J usage is TRBJ2-2; D call uncertain. The CDR3 extends over 13 amino acids. Germline-derived CDR1 and CDR2 are MRHNA and SNTAGT. Trimming removed 8 bases at V and 1 base at J, with 8 bases between. CDR3 loop: CASSEGNTGELFF. As DNA, the CDR3 is TGTGCCAGCTCGGAAGGGAACACCGGGGAGCTGTTTTTT.

The chain combines TRBV7-2 with TRBJ1-5; D not resolved. V was trimmed by 2 bases and J by 0 bases, leaving 8 bases between them. Germline lookup yields CDR1 SGHTA and CDR2 FQGNSA. CDR3 size: 15 residues. CDR3 residues: CASSLWRDSNQPQHF. The CDR3 nucleotides are TGTGCCAGCAGCTTATGGAGGGATAGCAATCAGCCCCAGCATTTT.

This clonotype appeared a few times. V and J are TRBV7-6 and TRBJ1-1; no definite D call. Trimming stripped 4 bases from V and 7 bases from J, with 13 bases between. Germline-derived CDR1 and CDR2 are SGHVS and FNYEAQ. The CDR3 runs to 13 residues. CDR3 nucleotide sequence: TGTGCCAGCAGCTCCCTTTACGGTAATGAAGCTTTCTTT. Protein sequence: CASSSLYGNEAFF.

This clonotype is judged medium-sized (0.01 to 0.1%). The V and J genes are TRBV20-1 and TRBJ1-2; 7 nucleotides line up with TRBD1. Germline V gene sequence: CDR1 DFQATT, CDR2 SNEGSKA (reference sequence). CDR3 length: 12 residues. CDR3 coding DNA: TGCAGGGGGGGAGGGGGCGACTATGGCTACACCTTC. It encodes CRGGGGDYGYTF.